Listed here are 18 T cell receptor beta chains from one sample, sequenced in a study of cytomegalovirus exposure and HLA in healthy donors (dated by TCRdb to the late 2010s). The method behind the library was the immunoSEQ multiplex PCR assay. A mixture of 60 forward primers for TCR Vbeta segments and 13 reverse primers for TCR Jbeta segments was used in the multiplex PCR. This is the immuneACCESS table as TCRdb keeps it, with only in-frame sequences that have V and J called. A part of the clones is gone; compared with another copy, unresolved V genes explain less than half, and the rest is unexplained. This sample's table carries roughly 100,000 clones. The leading ten clones occupy less than 4.5% of the sample. The sequencing sample was made of PBMCs. These TCRs come from a man in his forties in good health and CMV-seronegative.

The genes are TRBV7-2 and TRBJ1-5; 9 bases align to TRBD1. Trimming cost V 3 bases and J 0 bases; bases outside gene matches: 3. Germline assignment: CDR1 SGHTA and CDR2 FQGNSA. The CDR3 is made up of 16 amino acids. This CDR3 reads CASSFMTGGSNQPQHF. The CDR3 DNA follows: TGTGCCAGCAGCTTCATGACAGGGGGTAGCAATCAGCCCCAGCATTTT. The whole variable domain, filled in from reference TRBV7-2 and TRBJ1-5, reads GAGVSQSPSNKVTEKGKDVELRCDPISGHTALYWYRQSLGQGLEFLIYFQGNSAPDKSGLPSDRFSAERTGGSVSTLTIQRTQQEDSAVYLCASSFMTGGSNQPQHFGDGTRLSIL.

The chain joins TRBV7-6 to TRBJ2-3; TRBD1 might be the D (5 bases). This CDR3 contains 16 residues. Germline V gene lookup returns CDR1 SGHVS and CDR2 FNYEAQ. Trimming took 2 bases from V and 0 from J, leaving 12 bases between them. In DNA, the CDR3 is TGTGCCAGCAGCTTAAGGCCCGGACAAAGCACAGATACGCAGTATTTT. This sequence encodes CASSLRPGQSTDTQYF.

This chain connects TRBV21-1 to TRBJ1-5; TRBD1, the table's D call, was not compared with the DNA. TRBV21-1 is shown as a pseudogene. This CDR3 spans 16 amino acids. CDR3 protein: CASSKESGRSNQPQHF. DNA of the CDR3: TGTGCCAGCAGCAAAGAATCCGGCAGGAGCAATCAGCCCCAGCATTTT.

The chain uses TRBV2 and TRBJ2-2; 8 bases map to TRBD1. The CDR3 is 13 residues long. J gave up 5 bases and V 9 bases, and 5 bases lay outside the gene matches. Germline loops: CDR1 SNHLY, CDR2 FYNNEI. The CDR3 region has the DNA TGTGCCAGTCAGGGGGCGCGGACCGGGGAGCTGTTTTTT. Protein sequence: CASQGARTGELFF. The whole variable domain, filled in from reference TRBV2 and TRBJ2-2, reads EPEVTQTPSHQVTQMGQEVILRCVPISNHLYFYWYRQILGQKVEFLVSFYNNEISEKSEIFDDQFSVERPDGSNFTLKIRSTKLEDSAMYFCASQGARTGELFFGEGSRLTVL.

The CDR3 reads CASSQVGGANTGELFF. CDR3 coding DNA: TGTGCCAGCAGCCAAGTCGGCGGGGCAAACACCGGGGAGCTGTTTTTT. The chain links TRBV14 to TRBJ2-2; possible D gene TRBD2, 6 bases. Between the trimmed V and J ends, which lost 1 base and 2 bases, there was a span of 11 bases. Germline V lookup: CDR1 SGHDN, CDR2 FVKESK. The CDR3 is 16 amino acids.

J is TRBJ2-1 and V is TRBV9, with 11 bases aligning to TRBD1. V lost 4 bases to trimming and J lost 9 bases; unmatched junction nucleotides: 9. CDR1 and CDR2 from the germline V gene are SGDLS and YYNGEE. The CDR3 extends over 15 amino acids. The CDR3 bases are TGTGCCAGCAGCCCCCGGACAGGGGGCTTCGGTGAGCAGTTCTTC. Translated, it gives CASSPRTGGFGEQFF.

This rearrangement joins TRBV28 to TRBJ2-7, with 9 bases aligning to TRBD1. The germline CDR1 and CDR2 sequences are MDHEN and SYDVKM. V lost 3 bases, J lost 4 bases, and 10 bases stayed unmatched. This CDR3 has 16 amino acids. The chain's CDR3 is CASSLLPGQGFYEQYF. In nucleotides, the CDR3 is TGTGCCAGCAGTTTGCTTCCGGGACAGGGTTTTTACGAGCAGTACTTC.

This sequence joins TRBV5-6 and TRBJ2-5; D remains unclear. The J call could be wrong; TRBJ2-7 is a better fit for the DNA end. The CDR3 length is 13 residues. Germline V gene lookup returns CDR1 SGHDT and CDR2 YYEEEE. The CDR3 sequence: CASSPVNSYEQYF. The CDR3 DNA reads TGTGCCAGCAGTCCTGTGAACTCCTACGAGCAGTACTTC.

The chain is built from TRBV4-3 and TRBJ2-1; 9 bases are shared with TRBD2. This CDR3 comprises 16 residues. V lost 4 bases and J lost 7; bases outside the gene matches: 11. CDR1 is LGHNA and CDR2 is YSLEER in the germline V gene. The CDR3 DNA reads as TGCGCCAGCAGCCCCACGTCAGCGGGGGGTTGGAATGAGCAGTTCTTC. This translates into CASSPTSAGGWNEQFF.

V usage is TRBV28 and J usage is TRBJ2-1, with D maybe TRBD2 (6 bases). CDR1 is MDHEN, CDR2 SYDVKM, per germline. This CDR3 contains 15 residues. V was shortened by 2 bases and J by 2 bases, with 10 bases between the two germline ends. The CDR3 DNA reads as TGTGCCAGCAGTTTAAGGCGGGATGCCTACAATGAGCAGTTCTTC. Residues: CASSLRRDAYNEQFF. Together with reference TRBV28 and TRBJ2-1, the CDR3 gives the full variable domain: DVKVTQSSRYLVKRTGEKVFLECVQDMDHENMFWYRQDPGLGLRLIYFSYDVKMKEKGDIPEGYSVSREKKERFSLILESASTNQTSMYLCASSLRRDAYNEQFFGPGTRLTVL.

The chain has TRBV20-1 and TRBJ2-5; TRBD2 might be the D (6 bases). Germline V CDR1 and CDR2: DFQATT, SNEGSKA (reference sequence). The CDR3 sequence is 11 residues long. V was shortened by 7 bases and J by 5 bases, with 11 bases between the two germline ends. The CDR3 DNA reads as TGCAGTGGCCGTGGGGGGGAGACCCAGTACTTC. It codes for CSGRGGETQYF.

The V gene is TRBV9, the J gene TRBJ2-1; 11 positions agree with TRBD2. The CDR3 is 15 residues long. CDR1 and CDR2 from the germline V gene are SGDLS and YYNGEE. V was pared by 3 bases and J by 5 bases, with 4 bases of the junction left unmatched. CDR3 sequence (DNA): TGTGCCAGCAGCGCGGGACTAGCGGAACACAATGAGCAGTTCTTC. Its protein is CASSAGLAEHNEQFF.

This chain connects TRBV7-9 to TRBJ2-5, with TRBD1 matching over 8 bases. The CDR3 sequence is 15 residues long. The germline V gene has CDR1 SEHNR and CDR2 FQNEAQ (reference sequence). J lost 6 bases, V lost 5 bases, and 11 bases had no gene match. CDR3 nucleotide sequence: TGTGCCAGCAGCCCCTCCGCAGGGGGCGGAAAGACCCAGTACTTC. Its translation is CASSPSAGGGKTQYF.

This chain joins TRBV9 and TRBJ2-3; 12 positions match TRBD2. With 3 bases clipped from V and 6 bases from J, the junction kept 5 bases outside the gene matches. Germline V gives CDR1 SGDLS, CDR2 YYNGEE. The CDR3 has 15 amino acids. The CDR3 region has the DNA TGTGCCAGCAGCGACGGACTAGCGGGAACTGATACGCAGTATTTT. This codes for CASSDGLAGTDTQYF.

The rearrangement uses TRBV7-2 and TRBJ2-3; the match to TRBD2 covers 10 bases. The ends lost 5 bases at V and 6 bases at J; junction bases unmatched: 11. Germline V gene data show CDR1 as SGHTA and CDR2 as FQGNSA. The CDR3 extends over 16 amino acids. This CDR3 reads CASSLTSGGATDTQYF. The CDR3 nucleotides are TGTGCCAGCAGCCTAACGAGCGGGGGGGCAACTGATACGCAGTATTTT.

Here the CDR3 DNA reads TGTGCCAGCAGCTCTTCGGGGCAGGGGGCGAGGGAGCAGTACTTC. Translated, it gives CASSSSGQGAREQYF. This sequence joins TRBV6-5 and TRBJ2-7, with 8 positions matching TRBD1. Germline trimming cut 6 bases from V and 7 bases from J; bases unmatched to any gene: 14. CDR1 MNHEY and CDR2 SVGAGI come from the germline V gene. This CDR3 has 15 amino acids.

The chain combines TRBV7-9 with TRBJ2-7; 7 bases align to TRBD1. The CDR3 runs 13 residues. Germline CDR1 is SEHNR and CDR2 is FQNEAQ (reference sequence). J lost 12 bases, V lost 5 bases, and 13 bases had no gene match. The CDR3 spells CASSPYAAGGPYF. The CDR3, as DNA: TGTGCCAGCAGCCCATACGCAGCAGGGGGACCGTACTTC.

V gene TRBV7-2 combines with J gene TRBJ2-5; 8 positions agree with TRBD2. The J segment lost 5 bases and the V segment lost 2 bases, leaving 7 bases of the junction unmatched. Germline CDR1 reads SGHTA; CDR2 reads FQGNSA. The CDR3 extends over 15 amino acids. The CDR3 is CASSLRGGRWETQYF. As DNA, the CDR3 is TGTGCCAGCAGCTTACGGGGCGGGAGGTGGGAGACCCAGTACTTC.